These 8 T cell receptor beta chains share one sample of origin, sequenced in a study of cytomegalovirus exposure and HLA in healthy donors. The table came from immunoSEQ multiplex PCR; TCRdb's copy has only in-frame clones and leaves some out. Seen here are 150,000 to 160,000 clones, 75% to 90% observed once, and the top ten hold 20% to 25%. Material for sequencing was PBMCs. The receptors were sampled from a man in his late teens or twenties in good health and CMV-seropositive.

The rearrangement uses TRBV4-3 and TRBJ1-1, with 8 bases aligning to TRBD1. V lost 4 bases and J lost 7; bases outside the gene matches: 11. Germline-derived CDR1 and CDR2 are LGHNA and YSLEER. The CDR3 is 15 amino acids. This CDR3 is CASSPRAGGWGEAFF. CDR3 bases: TGCGCCAGCAGCCCGCGGGCAGGGGGCTGGGGTGAAGCTTTCTTT.

The chain couples TRBV6-5 to TRBJ2-7; 8 bases are shared with TRBD2. The germline V gene has CDR1 MNHEY and CDR2 SVGAGI. Unmatched junction bases numbered 7, after V lost 6 bases and J lost 6 bases. The CDR3 has 13 residues. The CDR3: CASRSGGASEQYF. CDR3 in DNA: TGTGCCAGCAGGTCCGGGGGGGCCTCCGAGCAGTACTTC.

This clone was counted once. The chain uses TRBV5-4 and TRBJ2-7; D is perhaps TRBD2 (5 bases). V lost 3 bases and J 5 bases, leaving 12 bases between the germline ends. Looked up from germline, CDR1 is SGHNT and CDR2 is YYREEE (reference sequence). This CDR3 is 13 amino acids long. The DNA of the CDR3 is TGTGCCAGCAGCTCGTCGGACTGGAACGAGCAGTACTTC. Translated, it gives CASSSSDWNEQYF. Full variable domain (missing parts from reference TRBV5-4 and TRBJ2-7): ETGVTQSPTHLIKTRGQQVTLRCSSQSGHNTVSWYQQALGQGPQFIFQYYREEENGRGNFPPRFSGLQFPNYSSELNVNALELDDSALYLCASSSSDWNEQYFGPGTRLTVT.

The rearrangement joins TRBV13 to TRBJ2-7; 7 bases align to TRBD2. The V gene's germline CDR1 is PRHDT and CDR2 FYEKMQ (reference sequence). V was clipped by 7 bases and J by 5 bases; unmatched bases: 14. This CDR3 contains 15 residues. The CDR3 reads CASTSTPAGADEQYF. In nucleotides, the CDR3 is TGTGCCAGCACCTCTACCCCGGCGGGAGCCGACGAGCAGTACTTC. Combining the CDR3 with reference TRBV13 and TRBJ2-7 gives the whole variable domain AAGVIQSPRHLIKEKRETATLKCYPIPRHDTVYWYQQGPGQDPQFLISFYEKMQSDKGSIPDRFSAQQFSDYHSELNMSSLELGDSALYFCASTSTPAGADEQYFGPGTRLTVT.

V and J are TRBV27 and TRBJ2-3; 10 bases are shared with TRBD2. V shed 6 bases and J 6 bases; nucleotides not matched to a gene: 9. The CDR3 is made up of 15 amino acids. Germline assignment: CDR1 MNHEY and CDR2 SMNVEV (reference sequence). DNA for the CDR3: TGTGCCAGCAGCCTTAGCGGGGGGAGAGGGGATACGCAGTATTTT. Protein sequence: CASSLSGGRGDTQYF.

This clone was observed once. This rearrangement joins TRBV4-2 to TRBJ2-1; TRBD2 matches 8 bases. With 0 bases clipped from V and 5 bases from J, the junction kept 9 bases outside the gene matches. Germline lookup yields CDR1 LGHNA and CDR2 YNFKEQ. The CDR3 sequence is 17 residues long. The CDR3 coding sequence is TGTGCCAGCAGCCAAGACCCCAGTCGGGGGGGGAACAATGAGCAGTTCTTC. Its protein product is CASSQDPSRGGNNEQFF.

This rearrangement joins TRBV5-1 to TRBJ2-5; weak D call: TRBD2 (7 bases). The V gene lost 7 bases and the J gene lost 5 bases, with 21 bases spanning the gap. The V gene's germline CDR1 is SGHRS and CDR2 YFSETQ. The CDR3 covers 15 residues. DNA of the CDR3: TGCGCCAGCTGGGAGACTAGCAAGGGGGGGGAGACCCAGTACTTC. It is translated as CASWETSKGGETQYF. Filled out from reference TRBV5-1 and TRBJ2-5, the complete variable domain reads KAGVTQTPRYLIKTRGQQVTLSCSPISGHRSVSWYQQTPGQGLQFLFEYFSETQRNKGNFPGRFSGRQFSNSRSEMNVSTLELGDSALYLCASWETSKGGETQYFGPGTRLLVL.

This chain connects TRBV25-1 to TRBJ1-1; 8 nucleotides align to TRBD1. Germline lookup yields CDR1 MGHDK and CDR2 SYGVNS. V trimming: 4 bases; J trimming: 7 bases; junction bases outside the gene matches: 8. This CDR3 is 14 amino acids long. The CDR3 is CASSGTGRTFEAFF. CDR3 coding DNA: TGTGCCAGCAGTGGGACAGGGCGCACCTTTGAAGCTTTCTTT.